The source of this T cell receptor (beta chain) is a study of T cells in localized non-small cell lung cancer. Whole-study results and caveats: Clonality of T cells reached its maximum in uninvolved adjacent lung, surpassing tumor. Because only a single region of the tumor was sequenced, heterogeneity remains possible. Prolonged overall survival went with higher T cell density in the blood.

Germline V lookup: CDR1 SGHTA, CDR2 FQGNSA. The CDR3 runs 16 residues. V gave up 9 bases and J gave up 7 bases, with 25 bases separating them. The repertoire was sequenced with immunoSEQ multiplex PCR; TCRdb's copy has only in-frame clones and lacks some. Of about 12,000 clones in the sample, 85% were seen once. On this clone itself: Antigen: not known.

This chain joins TRBV7-2 and TRBJ2-1, with D perhaps given as TRBD1 or TRBD2 (5 bases each). This clonotype was obtained from a male donor aged 60 or over with stage I lung adenocarcinoma. The material sequenced was peripheral blood, taken before any cancer treatment. Here the CDR3 DNA reads TGTGCCAGGCTTGCGGGCCGAACTCCACAGGCTAATGAGCAGTTCTTC. It yields the protein CARLAGRTPQANEQFF.